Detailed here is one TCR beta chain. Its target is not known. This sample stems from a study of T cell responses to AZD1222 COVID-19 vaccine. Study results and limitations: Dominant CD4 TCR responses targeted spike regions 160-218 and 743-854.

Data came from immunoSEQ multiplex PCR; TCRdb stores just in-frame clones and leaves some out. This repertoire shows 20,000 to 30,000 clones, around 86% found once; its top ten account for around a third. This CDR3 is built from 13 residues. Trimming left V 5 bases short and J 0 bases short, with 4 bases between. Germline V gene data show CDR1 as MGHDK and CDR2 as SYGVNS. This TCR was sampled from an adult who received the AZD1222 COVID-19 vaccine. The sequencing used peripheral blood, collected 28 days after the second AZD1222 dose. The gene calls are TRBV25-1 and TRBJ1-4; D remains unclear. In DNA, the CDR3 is TGTGCCAGCAGTTATGCAACTAATGAAAAACTGTTTTTT. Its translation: CASSYATNEKLFF. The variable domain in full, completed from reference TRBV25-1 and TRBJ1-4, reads EADIYQTPRYLVIGTGKKITLECSQTMGHDKMYWYQQDPGMELHLIHYSYGVNSTEKGDLSSESTVSRIRTEHFPLTLESARPSHTSQYLCASSYATNEKLFFGSGTQLSVL.